The 27 T cell receptor beta chains listed next were all sequenced from one sample in a study of blood T cell repertoires in COVID-19. Libraries were prepared by immunoSEQ multiplex PCR; TCRdb keeps only in-frame clonotypes and omits some of them. The table has 250,000 to 350,000 clones, roughly 90% seen once. Input material: peripheral blood. These receptors came from a man younger than 35 who had recovered from COVID-19.

This CDR3 reads CAWSIGGSAAEQFF. Here the CDR3 DNA reads TGTGCCTGGAGTATAGGCGGGAGTGCCGCTGAGCAGTTCTTC. The gene calls are TRBV30 and TRBJ2-1; 7 nucleotides agree with TRBD2. The trim removed 2 bases at V and 9 bases at J, leaving 10 bases unmatched. CDR3 size: 14 residues. Germline V gene data show CDR1 as GTSNPN and CDR2 as SVGIG (reference sequence).

The gene calls are TRBV19 and TRBJ1-5; D possibly corresponds to TRBD1 (5 bases). The length of the CDR3 is 14 residues. Germline V gene lookup returns CDR1 LNHDA and CDR2 SQIVND (reference sequence). Deletions cut 7 bases from V and 3 bases from J, with 13 bases between. The CDR3 sequence is CASTYRHINQPQHF. As DNA, the CDR3 is TGTGCCAGTACTTACAGGCATATCAATCAGCCCCAGCATTTT.

The gene calls are TRBV4-1 and TRBJ2-3, with 10 bases identical to TRBD2. CDR3 length: 16 amino acids. The junction had 5 bases not matched to a gene; V was cut back by 0 bases and J by 5 bases. The germline gives CDR1 MGHRA, CDR2 YSYEKL. The CDR3 protein is CASSQDLLAGRDTQYF. The CDR3 DNA reads TGCGCCAGCAGCCAAGATTTACTAGCGGGGAGAGATACGCAGTATTTT.

This chain links TRBV9 with TRBJ1-4; 7 positions agree with TRBD1. The CDR3 sequence is 16 residues long. The J segment lost 4 bases and the V segment lost 2 bases, leaving 8 bases of the junction unmatched. Germline CDR1 is SGDLS and CDR2 is YYNGEE. In nucleotides, the CDR3 is TGTGCCAGCAGCGTGGCTCCGGGACAGATTAATGAAAAACTGTTTTTT. Translating gives CASSVAPGQINEKLFF.

The chain links TRBV18 to TRBJ2-7; 12 nucleotides agree with TRBD1. CDR3 length: 15 amino acids. CDR1 and CDR2 (germline): KGHSH, LQKENI. V lost 5 bases, J lost 6 bases, and 8 bases stayed unmatched. The chain's CDR3 is CASSATGTGGAEQYF. CDR3 in DNA: TGTGCCAGCTCAGCTACCGGGACAGGGGGCGCCGAGCAGTACTTC.

The chain uses TRBV18 and TRBJ2-2; 8 bases align to TRBD2. The CDR3 consists of 17 residues. Trimming cost V 3 bases and J 6 bases; bases outside gene matches: 12. Germline CDR1 KGHSH, CDR2 LQKENI. The CDR3 loop is CASSPSASGSSAGELFF. The CDR3 DNA is TGTGCCAGCTCACCTTCGGCAAGCGGGAGTTCTGCCGGGGAGCTGTTTTTT.

The gene calls are TRBV19 and TRBJ1-4; 9 bases agree with TRBD1. CDR3 length equals 15 residues. Losses at the gene ends were 4 bases for V and 7 bases for J; bases not matched to a gene: 7. CDR1 LNHDA and CDR2 SQIVND come from the germline V gene (reference sequence). The chain's CDR3 is CASSTLGQGTEKLFF. CDR3 DNA: TGTGCCAGTAGTACCTTGGGACAGGGAACTGAAAAACTGTTTTTT. The entire variable domain, with the rest obtained from reference TRBV19 and TRBJ1-4, is as follows: DGGITQSPKYLFRKEGQNVTLSCEQNLNHDAMYWYRQDPGQGLRLIYYSQIVNDFQKGDIAEGYSVSREKKESFPLTVTSAQKNPTAFYLCASSTLGQGTEKLFFGSGTQLSVL.

V gene TRBV7-3 combines with J gene TRBJ2-3, with D possibly being TRBD1 (7 bases). The CDR3 runs 15 residues. With 7 bases removed from V and 0 bases from J, the gap between germline ends came to 14 bases. Germline lookup yields CDR1 SGHTA and CDR2 FQGTGA. The CDR3 loop is CASKSEGASTDTQYF. CDR3 bases: TGTGCCAGCAAATCGGAGGGGGCTAGCACAGATACGCAGTATTTT.

This clone was observed a few times. J is TRBJ1-1 and V is TRBV18, with 11 bases identical to TRBD1. V lost 5 bases to trimming and J lost 6 bases; unmatched junction nucleotides: 8. CDR1 and CDR2 from the germline V gene are KGHSH and LQKENI. CDR3 size: 15 residues. The CDR3 DNA reads TGTGCCAGCTCAGTGGGGACAGGGGGAAGCGCTGAAGCTTTCTTT. Translated, it gives CASSVGTGGSAEAFF.

The chain joins TRBV6-5 to TRBJ1-4; tentatively, D is TRBD1 (6 bases). V was trimmed by 3 bases and J by 2 bases, leaving 10 bases between them. Per germline, CDR1 MNHEY and CDR2 SVGAGI. The CDR3 totals 15 residues. The CDR3, as DNA: TGTGCCAGCAGTTATTGGGGGGGCACTAATGAAAAACTGTTTTTT. Its translation is CASSYWGGTNEKLFF.

V is TRBV29-1 and J is TRBJ2-2; TRBD2 might be the D (5 bases). The CDR3 contains 15 residues. The germline V gene encodes CDR1 SQVTM and CDR2 ANQGSEA. V was cut by 6 bases and J by 4 bases, with 18 bases left in between. CDR3 coding DNA: TGCAGCGTCCCTACCCCCGGGGTGAGCACCGGGGAGCTGTTTTTT. Translating gives CSVPTPGVSTGELFF.

This clone was counted once. V usage is TRBV19 and J usage is TRBJ1-5; TRBD1 agrees at 7 bases. This CDR3 comprises 16 residues. V was clipped by 1 base and J by 2 bases; unmatched bases: 5. Germline values: CDR1 LNHDA, CDR2 SQIVND (reference sequence). The CDR3 DNA sequence: TGTGCCAGTAGTATAGTATCCACAGGGGGCAATCAGCCCCAGCATTTT. As protein: CASSIVSTGGNQPQHF.

This clone was counted only a few times. The chain joins TRBV11-1 to TRBJ1-5; no clear D. The V and J ends lost 5 bases and 3 bases respectively, with 11 bases between them. Germline assignment: CDR1 SGHAT and CDR2 FQDESV (reference sequence). CDR3 size: 14 residues. The CDR3 sequence is CASSRGGNNQPQHF. CDR3 sequence (DNA): TGTGCCAGCAGCCGGGGAGGGAACAATCAGCCCCAGCATTTT. The whole variable domain, filled in from reference TRBV11-1 and TRBJ1-5, reads EAEVAQSPRYKITEKSQAVAFWCDPISGHATLYWYRQILGQGPELLVQFQDESVVDDSQLPKDRFSAERLKGVDSTLKIQPAELGDSAMYLCASSRGGNNQPQHFGDGTRLSIL.

This chain joins TRBV5-1 and TRBJ2-2; a possible D gene is TRBD2 (5 bases). V lost 0 bases and J lost 8, with 20 bases in between. Germline loops: CDR1 SGHRS, CDR2 YFSETQ. This CDR3 spans 17 amino acids. The DNA for the CDR3 is TGCGCCAGCAGCTTGGATGGGGAGCGGCACTCGGCGGGGGAGCTGTTTTTT. This sequence encodes CASSLDGERHSAGELFF.

The chain recombines TRBV9 with TRBJ2-2; D remains ambiguous. This CDR3 spans 15 amino acids. V was cut by 1 base and J by 8 bases, with 15 bases left in between. Germline CDR1 is SGDLS and CDR2 is YYNGEE. As DNA, the CDR3 is TGTGCCAGCAGCGTAATGCATGGGCCGTCTGGGGAGCTGTTTTTT. Translated, it gives CASSVMHGPSGELFF.

The V call is TRBV7-9, the J call TRBJ2-7; the match to TRBD2 covers 9 bases. The CDR3 contains 15 residues. Trimming cost V 4 bases and J 0 bases; bases outside gene matches: 4. The V gene's germline CDR1 is SEHNR and CDR2 FQNEAQ (reference sequence). This CDR3 reads CASSSSGRNSYEQYF. The CDR3 nucleotides read TGTGCCAGCAGCTCAAGCGGGAGGAACTCCTACGAGCAGTACTTC.

The chain couples TRBV6-5 to TRBJ2-7, with TRBD2 as a possible D gene (6 bases). Germline CDR1 reads MNHEY; CDR2 reads SVGAGI. Trimming left V 1 base short and J 5 bases short, with 12 bases between. The CDR3 length is 14 residues. The DNA of the CDR3 is TGTGCCAGCAGTTACTTCCGGGGGTCCGACGAGCAGTACTTC. Translated, it gives CASSYFRGSDEQYF.

The chain employs TRBV7-3 and TRBJ1-1; 10 nucleotides agree with TRBD1. The junction had 5 bases not matched to a gene; V was cut back by 5 bases and J by 11 bases. From germline, CDR1 is SGHTA and CDR2 FQGTGA. This CDR3 contains 12 residues. CDR3 coding DNA: TGTGCCAGCAGCACGACAGGGGGCAAGGCTTTCTTT. This codes for CASSTTGGKAFF.

This chain connects TRBV11-1 to TRBJ1-1; 12 positions match TRBD1. Looked up from germline, CDR1 is SGHAT and CDR2 is FQDESV (reference sequence). Germline trimming cut 3 bases from V and 6 bases from J; bases unmatched to any gene: 5. This CDR3 is 15 amino acids long. CDR3 sequence reads: CASSFLGQGASEAFF. CDR3 DNA: TGTGCCAGCAGCTTTCTGGGACAGGGGGCGTCTGAAGCTTTCTTT.

This chain joins TRBV5-1 and TRBJ1-1; TRBD1 matches 11 bases. CDR3 length equals 17 residues. Trimming took 2 bases from V and 0 from J; bases not matched to a gene: 6. CDR1 and CDR2 from the germline V gene are SGHRS and YFSETQ. CDR3 amino acids: CASSLFGTGGLNTEAFF. CDR3 coding DNA: TGCGCCAGCAGCTTATTCGGGACAGGGGGGCTGAACACTGAAGCTTTCTTT.

The gene calls are TRBV5-1 and TRBJ1-3; D is uncertain. Looked up from germline, CDR1 is SGHRS and CDR2 is YFSETQ. This CDR3 has 15 amino acids. V shed 0 bases and J shed 3 bases, with 10 bases lying between them. CDR3: CASSLGQYDGNTIYF. The DNA for the CDR3 is TGCGCCAGCAGCTTGGGGCAGTACGATGGAAACACCATATATTTT.

This clone was counted once. CDR3 amino acids: CASSLRQGGYGYTF. The DNA of the CDR3 is TGTGCCAGCAGTTTACGACAGGGGGGCTATGGCTACACCTTC. The V call is TRBV6-2 or TRBV6-3, the J call TRBJ1-2; 9 bases agree with TRBD1. Trimming took 4 bases from V and 4 from J; bases not matched to a gene: 4. The CDR3 has 14 amino acids. CDR1 is MNHEY, CDR2 SVGEGT, per germline.

The chain combines TRBV7-9 with TRBJ2-7, with 14 bases identical to TRBD2. The V and J ends lost 1 base and 4 bases, in that order; junction bases with no gene match: 12. The CDR3 runs to 19 residues. CDR1 is SEHNR, CDR2 FQNEAQ, per germline (reference sequence). CDR3 residues: CASSLGRGLAGAAMYEQYF. The DNA of the CDR3 is TGTGCCAGCAGCTTAGGGAGGGGACTAGCGGGAGCAGCCATGTACGAGCAGTACTTC. The variable domain in full, with the rest retrieved from reference TRBV7-9 and TRBJ2-7, is DTGVSQNPRHKITKRGQNVTFRCDPISEHNRLYWYRQTLGQGPEFLTYFQNEAQLEKSRLLSDRFSAERPKGSFSTLEIQRTEQGDSAMYLCASSLGRGLAGAAMYEQYFGPGTRLTVT.

This sequence joins TRBV29-1 and TRBJ2-1; D remains unclear. There are 10 residues in the CDR3. V was cut by 8 bases and J by 5 bases, with 7 bases left in between. Germline CDR1 is SQVTM and CDR2 is ANQGSEA. CDR3 coding DNA: TGCAGCTCAGGAAACAATGAGCAGTTCTTC. It encodes CSSGNNEQFF.

This rearrangement joins TRBV7-9 to TRBJ2-7, with 12 bases fitting TRBD2. The CDR3 consists of 14 residues. Germline assignment: CDR1 SEHNR and CDR2 FQNEAQ (reference sequence). V dropped 4 bases and J dropped 3; count of bases not matched to a gene: 1. CDR3 protein: CASSSSGRDYEQYF. For the CDR3, the DNA is TGTGCCAGCAGCTCTAGCGGGAGGGACTACGAGCAGTACTTC.

This chain links TRBV3-1 (or the pseudogene TRBV3-2) with TRBJ2-7; TRBD1 matches 9 bases. Unmatched junction bases numbered 20, after V lost 5 bases and J lost 3 bases. The CDR3 has 19 amino acids. From germline, CDR1 is LGHDT and CDR2 YNNKEL (reference sequence). CDR3 DNA sequence: TGTGCCAGCAGCTTAAGAGGGGAACAGGGGGCGACACGTTTCTACGAGCAGTACTTC. Its protein is CASSLRGEQGATRFYEQYF.

The rearrangement links TRBV9 to TRBJ1-3; D unclear. This CDR3 has 17 residues. CDR1 and CDR2 from the germline V gene are SGDLS and YYNGEE. Trimming removed 0 bases at V and 2 bases at J, with 15 bases between. The CDR3: CASSVASSTRAGNTIYF. The CDR3 region has the DNA TGTGCCAGCAGCGTAGCTAGCAGTACGAGGGCTGGAAACACCATATATTTT. The variable domain in full, completed from reference TRBV9 and TRBJ1-3, reads DSGVTQTPKHLITATGQRVTLRCSPRSGDLSVYWYQQSLDQGLQFLIQYYNGEERAKGNILERFSAQQFPDLHSELNLSSLELGDSALYFCASSVASSTRAGNTIYFGEGSWLTVV.